This T cell receptor (beta chain) was recorded in a study of cytomegalovirus exposure and HLA in healthy donors. The CDR3 has 15 residues. Libraries were prepared by immunoSEQ multiplex PCR; TCRdb keeps only in-frame clonotypes and omits some of them. The repertoire includes 200,000 to 300,000 clones, around 90% of them detected once, and 3.1% sits in the top ten. This chain links TRBV21-1 with TRBJ2-7; the tabulated D call, TRBD1, remains unverified against the DNA. TRBV21-1 is tagged as a pseudogene. This sequence was found in a woman younger than 45 in good health and CMV-seronegative. Sequencing was carried out using PBMCs. The CDR3: CASSKGLTGRYEQYF. The CDR3 nucleotides read TGTGCCAGCAGCAAGGGCTTGACAGGCCGCTACGAGCAGTACTTC.